This is a list of T cell receptor beta chains from one sample in a study of CD8+ T cells in alopecia areata. This table comes from immunoSEQ multiplex PCR, and its TCRdb copy is limited to in-frame clones, with some not included. The sample holds around 120,000 clones, over 55% seen once. The sample was CD4+ T cells sorted from blood, taken at week 4, from a patient treated with tofacitinib. The receptors come from a human donor with alopecia areata. CDR3s include the opening cysteine and the closing phenylalanine or tryptophan. A D gene is named only where the DNA matches it firmly. Part of the rows lack a size; the others show once, few, many or a class for expanded clones.

CDR3 length	D gene	V gene	J gene	clone size	CDR3 DNA	CDR3 protein
12	-	TRBV25-1	TRBJ1-6	-	TGTGCCAGCCATGGGGATAATTCACCCCTCCACTTT	CASHGDNSPLHF
17	-	TRBV23-1	TRBJ2-1	once	TGCGCCAGCAGTCAGGCCTACAGGGAAATATATGGGGATGAGCAGTTCTTC	CASSQAYREIYGDEQFF
16	-	TRBV4-3	TRBJ2-3	-	TGCGCCAGCAGCCAAGAGTACGGGGGACCCACAGATACGCAGTATTTT	CASSQEYGGPTDTQYF
14	TRBD2	TRBV28	TRBJ2-1	-	TGTGCCAGCAGTACGACTAGCCCCGGGACTGAGCAGTTCTTC	CASSTTSPGTEQFF
10	-	TRBV5-1	TRBJ2-5	once	TGCGCCAGCAGTCCAGAGACCCAGTACTTC	CASSPETQYF
12	-	TRBV29-1	TRBJ2-7	-	TGCAGCGTTATCAGGCAGCCTTACGAGCAGTACTTC	CSVIRQPYEQYF
11	-	TRBV7-6	TRBJ1-1	-	TGTGCCAGCAGCTTAATGGCTGAAGCTTTCTTT	CASSLMAEAFF
18	-	TRBV18	TRBJ2-2	few	TGTGCCAGCTCACCCGGGACTCCGCCTGGGGTCAACACCGGGGAGCTGTTTTTT	CASSPGTPPGVNTGELFF
15	-	TRBV6-5	TRBJ2-4	-	TGTGCCAGCAGTTACTCGAAGTTAGACTCCAACATTCAGTACTTC	CASSYSKLDSNIQYF
12	-	TRBV10-3	TRBJ1-1	-	TGTGCCATCAGTGAGTCGGGCGACGAAGCTTTCTTT	CAISESGDEAFF
15	-	TRBV30	TRBJ2-3	-	TGTGCCTGGAGTGGGGAAGCGGTAGGCACAGATACGCAGTATTTT	CAWSGEAVGTDTQYF
13	-	TRBV5-1	TRBJ2-4	few	TGCGCCAGCAGCTTGGGTATCCGGAACATTCAGTACTTC	CASSLGIRNIQYF
11	-	TRBV20-1	TRBJ1-3	-	TGCAGTGCTAGTGACCGGAACACCATATATTTT	CSASDRNTIYF
12	-	TRBV29-1	TRBJ1-2	-	TGCAGCGTTGAGTCCGATAACTATGGCTACACCTTC	CSVESDNYGYTF
14	-	TRBV5-4	TRBJ2-1	-	TGTGCCAGCAGCTTGCAGGGCGGTAACAATGAGCAGTTCTTC	CASSLQGGNNEQFF
13	-	TRBV15	TRBJ2-3	-	TGTGCCACCAGCAGAGATTGGAGGGATACGCAGTATTTT	CATSRDWRDTQYF
16	TRBD1	TRBV25-1	TRBJ1-4	-	TGTGCCAGCAGTGAGTTACAGGGGAAGGGAAATGAAAAACTGTTTTTT	CASSELQGKGNEKLFF
15	-	TRBV5-6	TRBJ1-6	-	TGTGCCAGCAGCCCGGACCCTCGGGGCAATTCACCCCTCCACTTT	CASSPDPRGNSPLHF
15	TRBD1	TRBV29-1	TRBJ1-1	-	TGCAGCGCCTCGATCAAACAGGGGGCGGACACTGAAGCTTTCTTT	CSASIKQGADTEAFF
15	-	TRBV4-2	TRBJ1-1	few	TGTGCCAGCAGCCAAGCGTTTACAGGGAACACTGAAGCTTTCTTT	CASSQAFTGNTEAFF
13	-	TRBV2	TRBJ2-5	-	TGTGCCAGCAGTTTAGGACTCTGGGAGACCCAGTACTTC	CASSLGLWETQYF
12	TRBD2	TRBV9	TRBJ2-5	-	TGTGCCAGCAGCAGGGGAGGGGAGACCCAGTACTTC	CASSRGGETQYF
11	-	TRBV12-5	TRBJ2-1	-	TGTGCTAGTGGTTTATACAATGAGCAGTTCTTC	CASGLYNEQFF
16	-	TRBV5-1	TRBJ2-3	few	TGCGCCAGCAGCTTGGAGGTGGATTCCGCCACAGATACGCAGTATTTT	CASSLEVDSATDTQYF
15	TRBD1	TRBV5-6	TRBJ2-5	-	TGTGCCAGCAGCTCTGGACAGGGGGCTTTAGGGACCCAGTACTTC	CASSSGQGALGTQYF
15	TRBD2	TRBV29-1	TRBJ2-1	-	TGCAGCGTTGCGGGAAGCGGGAGGACCTACAATGAGCAGTTCTTC	CSVAGSGRTYNEQFF
13	-	TRBV15	TRBJ1-2	-	TGTGCCACCCGGGGGGCTTCTAACTATGGCTACACCTTC	CATRGASNYGYTF
15	-	TRBV29-1	TRBJ2-3	-	TGCAGCGTTGAAGCAGGGACCTATAGCACAGATACGCAGTATTTT	CSVEAGTYSTDTQYF
12	-	TRBV28	TRBJ1-2	-	TGTGCCAGCAGTTTAGGGTTAGGTGGCTACACCTTC	CASSLGLGGYTF